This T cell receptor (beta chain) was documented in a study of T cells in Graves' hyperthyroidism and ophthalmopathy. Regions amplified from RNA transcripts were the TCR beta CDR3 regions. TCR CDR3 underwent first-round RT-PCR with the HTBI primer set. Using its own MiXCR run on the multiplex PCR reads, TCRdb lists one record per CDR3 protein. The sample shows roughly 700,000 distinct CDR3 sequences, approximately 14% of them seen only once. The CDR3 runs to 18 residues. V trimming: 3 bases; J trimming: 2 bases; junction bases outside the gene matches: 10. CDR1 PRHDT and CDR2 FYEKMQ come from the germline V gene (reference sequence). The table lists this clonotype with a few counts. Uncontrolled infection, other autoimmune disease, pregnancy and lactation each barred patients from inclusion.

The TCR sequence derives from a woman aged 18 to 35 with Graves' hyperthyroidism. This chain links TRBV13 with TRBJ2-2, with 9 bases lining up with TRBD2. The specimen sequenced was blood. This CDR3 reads CASSFPGLAYTNTGELFF. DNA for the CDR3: TGTGCCAGCAGCTTTCCGGGACTAGCATACACTAACACCGGGGAGCTGTTTTTT.